The present TCR beta chain was sequenced within a study of T cell responses to AZD1222 COVID-19 vaccine. Study-level background: Whether given at about 4 or about 12 weeks, second doses were pooled.

Assay: immunoSEQ multiplex PCR; the TCRdb copy retains only in-frame clones and omits some. The sample includes 95,000 to 150,000 clones, 70% to 90% of them seen just once. Findings of the study overall: Clonal diversity was possibly underestimated; the donors were predominantly white British and more often female. Regions left unmutated in variants are reportedly the target of nearly half of spike-specific TCRs. Without day 14 samples, only post-peak T cell repertoires were studied.

Germline assignment: CDR1 MGHRA and CDR2 YSYEKL. The CDR3 has 14 amino acids. J was trimmed by 4 bases and V by 4 bases; bases with no gene match: 4. Note on this clone: Antigen specificity is unknown.

The V gene is TRBV4-1, the J gene TRBJ1-5; 7 bases align to TRBD1. The material sequenced was peripheral blood, taken on day 0 of AZD1222 vaccination. The receptor was isolated from an adult in good health. DNA of the CDR3: TGCGCCAGCAGCCGGACAGGATCGAATCAGCCCCAGCATTTT. As protein: CASSRTGSNQPQHF.